The 23 T cell receptor beta chains listed next were all sequenced from one sample in a study of CD8+ T cells in alopecia areata. The authors extracted RNA and reverse transcribed it into cDNA as the sequencing template. Data came from immunoSEQ multiplex PCR; TCRdb stores just in-frame clones and leaves some out. The table lists some 150,000 clones, around 62% of them singletons. Sequenced sample: CD8+ T cells sorted from blood. The receptors here all came from a human donor in good health.

The chain combines TRBV27 with TRBJ1-2, with D perhaps matching TRBD1 (6 bases). The CDR3 extends over 17 amino acids. Germline CDR1 reads MNHEY; CDR2 reads SMNVEV (reference sequence). V lost 0 bases and J lost 4, with 18 bases in between. In nucleotides, the CDR3 is TGTGCCAGCAGTTTATCCGCGAAGACAGGCCAGACCTATGGCTACACCTTC. Its protein product is CASSLSAKTGQTYGYTF.

The chain has TRBV9 and TRBJ2-3, with 12 positions matching TRBD2. CDR3 length: 17 residues. Trimming at V came to 2 bases and at J to 4 bases, leaving 8 bases not matched to a gene. Germline V gives CDR1 SGDLS, CDR2 YYNGEE. The CDR3 DNA follows: TGTGCCAGCAGCGTCCCTTCTAGCGGGAGGGCCTCAGATACGCAGTATTTT. Protein product: CASSVPSSGRASDTQYF.

This clone was picked up a small number of times. The chain couples TRBV27 to TRBJ2-2; weak D call: TRBD2 (5 bases). This CDR3 has 14 residues. V lost 10 bases and J 0 bases, leaving 12 bases between the germline ends. Germline CDR1 reads MNHEY; CDR2 reads SMNVEV (reference sequence). The CDR3 nucleotides are TGTGCCACCTGGGAGAGACCGAACACCGGGGAGCTGTTTTTT. Its protein product is CATWERPNTGELFF.

The chain uses TRBV7-9 and TRBJ2-1, with TRBD1 matching 9 bases. This CDR3 contains 19 residues. J gave up 2 bases and V 0 bases, and 11 bases lay outside the gene matches. The germline V gene has CDR1 SEHNR and CDR2 FQNEAQ (reference sequence). In nucleotides, the CDR3 is TGTGCCAGCAGCTTAGCGTCGGGAATAGGGACAGGGCCCTACAATGAGCAGTTCTTC. This encodes CASSLASGIGTGPYNEQFF. The full variable domain, rest sourced from reference TRBV7-9 and TRBJ2-1, is DTGVSQNPRHKITKRGQNVTFRCDPISEHNRLYWYRQTLGQGPEFLTYFQNEAQLEKSRLLSDRFSAERPKGSFSTLEIQRTEQGDSAMYLCASSLASGIGTGPYNEQFFGPGTRLTVL.

This clone appeared once. The chain joins TRBV4-1 to TRBJ2-7, with 7 bases that match TRBD1. V dropped 3 bases and J dropped 3; count of bases not matched to a gene: 8. Germline V gene data show CDR1 as MGHRA and CDR2 as YSYEKL. This CDR3 spans 15 amino acids. The CDR3 sequence is CASSQITGEIYEQYF. CDR3 bases: TGCGCCAGCAGCCAGATTACAGGGGAAATCTACGAGCAGTACTTC.

To note about this clone: Since a much larger clone is just one base distant, this may be a read error. This chain connects TRBV11-2 to TRBJ1-1; 8 bases line up with TRBD1. With 5 bases clipped from V and 4 bases from J, the junction kept 0 bases outside the gene matches. The CDR3 length is 12 residues. Germline V CDR1 and CDR2: SGHAT, FQNNGV. This CDR3 reads CASSTGGTEAFF. CDR3 bases: TGTGCCAGCAGCACAGGGGGCACTGAAGCTTTCTTT.

The chain combines TRBV9 with TRBJ2-3; 7 nucleotides align to TRBD2. The trim removed 4 bases at V and 1 base at J, leaving 9 bases unmatched. Germline CDR1 is SGDLS and CDR2 is YYNGEE. The CDR3 runs to 16 residues. For the CDR3, the DNA is TGTGCCAGCAGCCCCGGGTCTAGCGGTGGCACAGATACGCAGTATTTT. Translation: CASSPGSSGGTDTQYF.

The J gene is TRBJ1-2, the V gene TRBV10-3; D unresolved. V was cut by 0 bases and J by 5 bases, with 10 bases left in between. Germline V gene sequence: CDR1 ENHRY, CDR2 SYGVKD. The CDR3 is 14 amino acids. CDR3 DNA: TGTGCCATCAGTGAGTCGAGCGATGTATATGGCTACACCTTC. This sequence encodes CAISESSDVYGYTF.

The chain uses TRBV19 and TRBJ2-1; 11 nucleotides agree with TRBD2. The CDR3 is 15 amino acids. The germline gives CDR1 LNHDA, CDR2 SQIVND (reference sequence). J gave up 7 bases and V 5 bases, and 7 bases lay outside the gene matches. This CDR3 reads CASSVLAGVGNEQFF. The CDR3 DNA reads as TGTGCCAGTAGTGTACTAGCGGGAGTTGGGAATGAGCAGTTCTTC.

V and J are TRBV5-1 and TRBJ2-1, with 7 bases aligning to TRBD2. Germline lookup yields CDR1 SGHRS and CDR2 YFSETQ. The CDR3 runs to 16 residues. With 1 base clipped from V and 2 bases from J, the junction kept 6 bases outside the gene matches. CDR3 sequence: CASSLIGLAAYNEQFF. The CDR3 DNA reads TGCGCCAGCAGCTTGATCGGGCTAGCGGCCTACAATGAGCAGTTCTTC.

Turning to this clone: Different DNA sequences within this sample yield the same CDR3. The chain links TRBV29-1 to TRBJ2-6; D gene unclear. CDR3 size: 16 residues. Germline V lookup: CDR1 SQVTM, CDR2 ANQGSEA. With 3 bases removed from V and 0 bases from J, the gap between germline ends came to 12 bases. CDR3 loop: CSVEVRSSSGANVLTF. CDR3 coding DNA: TGCAGCGTTGAGGTCCGTAGTAGCTCTGGGGCCAACGTCCTGACTTTC.

The chain employs TRBV7-9 and TRBJ1-2, with TRBD1 identical over 10 bases. Per the germline V gene, CDR1 is SEHNR and CDR2 is FQNEAQ (reference sequence). The V and J ends lost 1 base and 8 bases, in that order; junction bases with no gene match: 4. This CDR3 is built from 14 residues. The CDR3 coding sequence is TGTGCCAGCAGCTTAGGGGGGACAGGGGAAGGCTACACCTTC. Translated, it gives CASSLGGTGEGYTF.

This chain links TRBV7-9 with TRBJ2-7; D uncertain. CDR1 is SEHNR and CDR2 is FQNEAQ in the germline V gene (reference sequence). The CDR3 is 14 residues long. Deletions cut 5 bases from V and 6 bases from J, with 17 bases between. The CDR3 sequence: CASSLSFLGFEQYF. CDR3 DNA sequence: TGTGCCAGCAGCCTTAGCTTCCTCGGATTCGAGCAGTACTTC.

The chain uses TRBV7-6 and TRBJ1-5, with D uncertain. This CDR3 is built from 16 residues. The V end was cut by 10 bases, the J end by 0 bases, with 19 bases between. Germline CDR1 and CDR2: SGHVS and FNYEAQ. The CDR3 spells CANSYLTRNSNQPQHF. CDR3 DNA sequence: TGTGCCAATTCGTACCTTACAAGGAATAGCAATCAGCCCCAGCATTTT.

The rearrangement joins TRBV30 to TRBJ1-1; possible D gene TRBD1, 5 bases. V was cut by 0 bases and J by 0 bases, with 14 bases left in between. The CDR3 has 16 residues. Germline V lookup: CDR1 GTSNPN, CDR2 SVGIG (reference sequence). The CDR3 DNA follows: TGTGCCTGGAGTGTTCCCAACGGGGGGATGAACACTGAAGCTTTCTTT. Amino acids: CAWSVPNGGMNTEAFF.

V gene TRBV7-9 combines with J gene TRBJ2-4; D may be TRBD2 (6 bases). V was cut by 3 bases and J by 5 bases, with 17 bases left in between. CDR1 is SEHNR and CDR2 is FQNEAQ in the germline V gene (reference sequence). The CDR3 sequence is 16 residues long. The CDR3 region has the DNA TGTGCCAGCAGCTTTGGAGGGGACCCCCGGGAAAACATTCAGTACTTC. Amino acids: CASSFGGDPRENIQYF. The full variable domain, in which reference TRBV7-9 and TRBJ2-4 provide the parts outside the CDR3, is DTGVSQNPRHKITKRGQNVTFRCDPISEHNRLYWYRQTLGQGPEFLTYFQNEAQLEKSRLLSDRFSAERPKGSFSTLEIQRTEQGDSAMYLCASSFGGDPRENIQYFGAGTRLSVL.

The gene calls are TRBV19 and TRBJ2-6; possibly TRBD2 for D (5 bases). The CDR3 is 14 amino acids. CDR1 and CDR2 from the germline V gene are LNHDA and SQIVND (reference sequence). Between the trimmed V and J ends, which lost 4 bases and 2 bases, there was a span of 6 bases. In DNA form, the CDR3 reads TGTGCCAGTAGTAACGGGGCTGGGGCCAACGTCCTGACTTTC. Its protein product is CASSNGAGANVLTF.

This rearrangement joins TRBV7-9 to TRBJ2-7; 9 positions agree with TRBD1. The CDR3 sequence is 13 residues long. V trimming: 9 bases; J trimming: 4 bases; junction bases outside the gene matches: 7. The V gene's germline CDR1 is SEHNR and CDR2 FQNEAQ (reference sequence). As DNA, the CDR3 is TGTGCCAGTCAACCGGGACAGGGTTACGAGCAGTACTTC. Its protein product is CASQPGQGYEQYF. The full variable domain, in which reference TRBV7-9 and TRBJ2-7 provide the parts outside the CDR3, is DTGVSQNPRHKITKRGQNVTFRCDPISEHNRLYWYRQTLGQGPEFLTYFQNEAQLEKSRLLSDRFSAERPKGSFSTLEIQRTEQGDSAMYLCASQPGQGYEQYFGPGTRLTVT.

The chain has TRBV7-9 and TRBJ2-7, with 9 bases identical to TRBD1. CDR1 and CDR2 (germline): SEHNR, FQNEAQ (reference sequence). The V segment lost 0 bases and the J segment 4 bases; nucleotides outside the gene matches: 4. The CDR3 extends over 15 amino acids. Here the CDR3 reads CASSLAGTGHYEQYF. The CDR3 DNA sequence: TGTGCCAGCAGCTTAGCTGGGACAGGGCATTACGAGCAGTACTTC.

In regard to this clone: A read error may produce the germline difference seen at one junction end. Other DNA sequences in this specimen translate into the identical CDR3. The chain combines TRBV30 with TRBJ1-5, with D perhaps TRBD1 (5 bases). The V gene's germline CDR1 is GTSNPN and CDR2 SVGIG (reference sequence). The CDR3 sequence is 14 residues long. CDR3 protein: CAWTLGGFRQPQHF. The CDR3 DNA follows: TGTGCCTGGACCCTTGGGGGGTTTCGTCAGCCCCAGCACTTT.

This chain uses TRBV4-1 with TRBJ1-2, with a weak D call TRBD1 (5 bases). The germline gives CDR1 MGHRA, CDR2 YSYEKL. Trimming shortened V by 2 bases and J by 4 bases, and 23 bases separated the two germline ends. The CDR3 has 18 amino acids. The CDR3 region has the DNA TGCGCCAGCAGCCAACTCCTCCTAATGGGGGGTCGAGGCTATGGCTACACCTTC. Translating it yields CASSQLLLMGGRGYGYTF.

The chain couples TRBV7-9 to TRBJ1-1; no reliable D call. This CDR3 is 12 amino acids long. Germline values: CDR1 SEHNR, CDR2 FQNEAQ (reference sequence). V was pared by 4 bases and J by 7 bases, with 10 bases between. The CDR3 nucleotides read TGTGCCAGCAGCTCCTCCGGACTTGAAGCTTTCTTT. It is translated as CASSSSGLEAFF.

On this clone: Other DNA sequences in this specimen translate into the identical CDR3. The V and J genes are TRBV29-1 and TRBJ1-2; D is unclear. There are 11 residues in the CDR3. Germline lookup yields CDR1 SQVTM and CDR2 ANQGSEA. With 0 bases removed from V and 5 bases from J, the gap between germline ends came to 4 bases. The CDR3 region is CSVEDRYGYTF. In DNA, the CDR3 is TGCAGCGTTGAAGATCGTTATGGCTACACCTTC.